This passage covers 21 T cell receptor beta chains from one sample sequenced in a study of long-term antiretroviral therapy in people with HIV. With survey level as its setting, the immunoSEQ assay was v3.0. Generated by immunoSEQ multiplex PCR, the TCRdb table keeps only in-frame clones and is missing some. The sample contains 15,000 to 20,000 clones, more than 70% of which appear only once. The source was unsorted PBMCs, collected at the start of antiretroviral therapy, before treatment. These receptors were obtained from a woman between 40 and 50 years old with HIV.

This clone showed up just once. The genes are TRBV7-2 and TRBJ1-1; weak D call: TRBD1 (6 bases). The CDR3 covers 12 residues. The germline V gene has CDR1 SGHTA and CDR2 FQGNSA. Trimming took off 4 bases at V and 8 bases at J, with 11 bases between the two ends. CDR3 sequence reads: CASSSTGKEAFF. For the CDR3, the DNA is TGTGCCAGCAGCTCAACAGGGAAGGAAGCTTTCTTT.

The rearrangement links TRBV2 to TRBJ1-2; D remains unclear. The CDR3 is 14 amino acids. V was trimmed by 4 bases and J by 3 bases, leaving 12 bases between them. Germline CDR1 reads SNHLY; CDR2 reads FYNNEI. CDR3 DNA: TGTGCCAGCAGTGGGGGATCACGGGACTATGGCTACACCTTC. Residues: CASSGGSRDYGYTF.

This clone appeared a single time. The CDR3 sequence is CASSLNTGELFF. The CDR3 DNA reads TGTGCCAGCAGCTTAAACACCGGGGAGCTGTTTTTT. The chain has TRBV11-3 and TRBJ2-2; D is unresolved. The germline gives CDR1 SGHNT, CDR2 YENEEA. The V end was cut by 2 bases, the J end by 2 bases, with 0 bases between. This CDR3 is 12 amino acids long.

This clone was seen more than once but under ten times. This sequence joins TRBV28 and TRBJ1-2; D perhaps matches TRBD1 (6 bases). Germline lookup yields CDR1 MDHEN and CDR2 SYDVKM. V lost 3 bases, J lost 3 bases, and 14 bases lay in between. The CDR3 is 15 amino acids. Written as DNA, the CDR3 is TGTGCCAGCAGTTTGCGATCAACAGGGTACTATGGCTACACCTTC. Amino acid sequence: CASSLRSTGYYGYTF.

The chain combines TRBV6-6 with TRBJ1-2; unclear D gene. Germline loops: CDR1 MNHNY, CDR2 SVGAGI (reference sequence). This CDR3 has 15 amino acids. The V and J ends lost 0 bases and 0 bases respectively, with 8 bases between them. CDR3 residues: CASSYSDTPNYGYTF. CDR3 sequence (DNA): TGTGCCAGCAGTTACTCTGACACTCCTAACTATGGCTACACCTTC.

V gene TRBV7-9 combines with J gene TRBJ1-1; D might be TRBD1 (6 bases). The V end was cut by 1 base, the J end by 1 base, with 7 bases between. The CDR3 contains 14 residues. From germline, CDR1 is SEHNR and CDR2 FQNEAQ (reference sequence). CDR3 nucleotides: TGTGCCAGCAGCTTAGTGGGACAGAACACTGAAGCTTTCTTT. Amino acid sequence: CASSLVGQNTEAFF.

The J gene is TRBJ2-2, the V gene TRBV10-3; TRBD1 matches 9 bases. In germline, CDR1 is ENHRY, CDR2 SYGVKD. Trimming cost V 6 bases and J 6 bases; bases outside gene matches: 5. This CDR3 has 14 residues. As DNA, the CDR3 is TGTGCCATCAGGACGGGACAGGGCGCCGGGGAGCTGTTTTTT. Amino acids: CAIRTGQGAGELFF.

V is TRBV7-8 and J is TRBJ2-5; TRBD2 might be the D (6 bases). V gave up 1 base and J gave up 7 bases, with 10 bases separating them. Germline CDR1 and CDR2: SGHVS and FQNEAQ. CDR3 length: 13 amino acids. Here the CDR3 DNA reads TGTGCCAGCAGCTTAGATCAGGAGGGGACCCAGTACTTC. It translates to CASSLDQEGTQYF.

J is TRBJ2-7 and V is TRBV7-9; the D call may be TRBD1 or TRBD2 (5 bases each). Trimming stripped 5 bases from V and 0 bases from J, with 17 bases between. The length of the CDR3 is 16 residues. CDR1 and CDR2 (germline): SEHNR, FQNEAQ (reference sequence). The CDR3 loop reads CASSPPRDVSSYEQYF. The CDR3 bases are TGTGCCAGCAGCCCACCTCGGGACGTGAGCTCCTACGAGCAGTACTTC.

The chain links TRBV5-1 to TRBJ2-7; 7 bases are a match to TRBD1. Looked up from germline, CDR1 is SGHRS and CDR2 is YFSETQ. The CDR3 extends over 15 amino acids. The V segment lost 0 bases and the J segment 2 bases; nucleotides outside the gene matches: 5. The CDR3 coding sequence is TGCGCCAGCAGCTTGGGGACAGGAGTCCCCTACGAGCAGTACTTC. This gives the protein CASSLGTGVPYEQYF. Full variable domain (outside the CDR3, taken from reference TRBV5-1 and TRBJ2-7): KAGVTQTPRYLIKTRGQQVTLSCSPISGHRSVSWYQQTPGQGLQFLFEYFSETQRNKGNFPGRFSGRQFSNSRSEMNVSTLELGDSALYLCASSLGTGVPYEQYFGPGTRLTVT.

By proportion, this clone is medium-sized. This chain uses TRBV10-3 with TRBJ2-7, with TRBD2 matching over 9 bases. The trim removed 10 bases at V and 3 bases at J, leaving 4 bases unmatched. CDR1 is ENHRY, CDR2 SYGVKD, per germline. The CDR3 is made up of 12 amino acids. CDR3 sequence reads: CATGTSIYEQYF. The CDR3 DNA sequence: TGTGCCACCGGGACTAGCATCTACGAGCAGTACTTC.

The chain carries TRBV6-5 and TRBJ2-1, with 8 bases lining up with TRBD2. From germline, CDR1 is MNHEY and CDR2 SVGAGI. CDR3 length: 14 residues. V shed 6 bases, J shed 5 bases, and the junction held 6 bases outside the gene matches. The DNA for the CDR3 is TGTGCCAGCAGGACGGGGGGGCGGAACAATGAGCAGTTCTTC. Its protein is CASRTGGRNNEQFF.

This clone was found a few times. The J gene is TRBJ1-2, the V gene TRBV30; TRBD1 aligns across 9 bases. With 2 bases clipped from V and 8 bases from J, the junction kept 12 bases outside the gene matches. The CDR3 is 15 amino acids. Germline V gene sequence: CDR1 GTSNPN, CDR2 SVGIG (reference sequence). CDR3 nucleotides: TGTGCCTGGAGTCCCCCGGACAGGGGTGTGGGCGGCTACACCTTC. Protein product: CAWSPPDRGVGGYTF.

The rearrangement links TRBV9 to TRBJ2-7; 10 bases align to TRBD2. The CDR3 totals 17 residues. Germline-derived CDR1 and CDR2 are SGDLS and YYNGEE. Trimming at V came to 5 bases and at J to 0 bases, leaving 11 bases not matched to a gene. The CDR3 loop is CASSRRATSGASYEQYF. The CDR3 DNA is TGTGCCAGCAGTCGACGGGCAACTAGCGGGGCCTCCTACGAGCAGTACTTC.

This clone was picked up one time. This chain uses TRBV30 with TRBJ1-4; 10 bases align to TRBD1. The V and J ends lost 4 bases and 8 bases, in that order; junction bases with no gene match: 4. Germline CDR1 is GTSNPN and CDR2 is SVGIG (reference sequence). The CDR3 is made up of 13 amino acids. CDR3 loop: CAWNLDRGEKLFF. The CDR3 DNA sequence: TGTGCCTGGAACTTGGACAGGGGGGAAAAACTGTTTTTT.

This clone turned up a few times. V gene TRBV9 combines with J gene TRBJ1-2; D possibly corresponds to TRBD1 (6 bases). The V end was cut by 3 bases, the J end by 4 bases, with 10 bases between. This CDR3 has 13 residues. Germline CDR1 is SGDLS and CDR2 is YYNGEE. CDR3 nucleotide sequence: TGTGCCAGCAGCGGGACAGCCCTCTATGGCTACACCTTC. Translation: CASSGTALYGYTF.

This clone has only a few counts. V usage is TRBV7-2 and J usage is TRBJ2-2; the D gene is possibly TRBD1 (5 bases). The V and J ends lost 0 bases and 8 bases respectively, with 13 bases between them. Germline V gene sequence: CDR1 SGHTA, CDR2 FQGNSA. The length of the CDR3 is 15 residues. The CDR3, as DNA: TGTGCCAGCAGCTTAGCGTTCAGGGCAGGGGGGGAGCTGTTTTTT. Amino acid sequence: CASSLAFRAGGELFF.

CDR3 amino acids: CASSQDFAGANEQFF. In DNA, the CDR3 is TGTGCCAGCAGCCAAGATTTCGCAGGAGCAAATGAGCAGTTCTTC. The gene calls are TRBV4-2 and TRBJ2-1, with D unresolved. The V end was cut by 0 bases, the J end by 7 bases, with 13 bases between. The CDR3 consists of 15 residues. The germline V gene encodes CDR1 LGHNA and CDR2 YNFKEQ.

The J gene is TRBJ2-2, the V gene TRBV5-1, with 7 bases fitting TRBD1. Germline V lookup: CDR1 SGHRS, CDR2 YFSETQ. The CDR3 has 16 residues. The J segment lost 5 bases and the V segment lost 3 bases, leaving 10 bases of the junction unmatched. The chain's CDR3 is CASSSDQGVDTGELFF. DNA of the CDR3: TGCGCCAGCAGCTCAGATCAGGGGGTTGATACCGGGGAGCTGTTTTTT.

The chain recombines TRBV6-5 with TRBJ2-2, with D possibly matching TRBD1 (5 bases). Germline CDR1 and CDR2: MNHEY and SVGAGI. The ends were cut back, 2 bases at V and 6 bases at J, with 10 bases in the middle. The CDR3 covers 14 residues. This CDR3 is CASSYRREAGELFF. The CDR3 DNA reads as TGTGCCAGCAGTTACCGCAGGGAAGCCGGGGAGCTGTTTTTT.

This rearrangement joins TRBV9 to TRBJ1-6, with a possible D match to TRBD1 (6 bases). Trimming stripped 7 bases from V and 7 bases from J, with 15 bases between. The CDR3 runs 14 residues. From germline, CDR1 is SGDLS and CDR2 YYNGEE. The CDR3 DNA follows: TGTGCCAGCTCCCTGGACAGTTCGAATTCACCCCTCCACTTT. This translates into CASSLDSSNSPLHF.